This T cell receptor beta chain appears in the sequencing data of a study of blood T cell repertoires in COVID-19 (dated by TCRdb to about 2020). Background on the whole study: Collaborator samples came from the United States, Italy and Spain and covered acute and convalescent phases of COVID-19. The material from the prospective study consisted of cDNA or gDNA derived from T cells, B-cell-depleted T cells, or PBMCs. The dataset comprised deeply sampled blood TCRbeta repertoires from subjects exposed to, actively infected with, or recovered from COVID-19. The repertoires were released in a freely available public database intended as a resource for research on the immune response to SARS-CoV-2. The samples were drawn from two sources: the first 160 participants of the ongoing ImmuneRACE study, and 950 to 1,500 subjects contributed by 6 global collaborators. The sample metadata nearly always contained a de-identified subject ID, COVID-19 status, age in years and sex. Where available, HLA class I and class II types were taken from metadata supplied by the sample provider and were not determined by assay-based typing.

Deletion took 0 bases off V and 2 bases off J, with a span of 13 bases between the germline ends. Including cysteine and phenylalanine, the CDR3 has 16 amino acids. Only the CDR3 DNA is retained, 48 bases long and in frame from the first base. Based on the germline V gene, the CDR1 and CDR2 sequences are LGHNA and YNFKEQ. Here is what the overall study found, with its caveats: The amount of clinical and demographic metadata varied by source and participant and was provided uncurated.

At one collaborating source in Seattle, patients were enrolled during active infection and were followed longitudinally through the course of disease. Collaborating institutions collected whole blood in K2EDTA tubes following their own protocols. Collaborator samples were shipped for TCRbeta analysis as frozen whole blood, isolated PBMCs, or DNA extracted from either sample type. Of note for this clone: Its antigen target is currently unknown. No per-base quality is available; no much larger clone lies one base away.

TCRbeta CDR3 regions were amplified from genomic DNA using the immunoSEQ Assay, a bias-controlled multiplex PCR. In the paper's pipeline: Within the assay, amplification of reference gene primers was used to estimate how many nucleated cells each sample contained. Sequence reads were collapsed and filtered to measure the absolute abundance of every unique TCRbeta CDR3 rearrangement. For each sample, productive Simpson clonality was calculated as the square root of Simpson's diversity index over productive rearrangements. Not all clones reach the TCRdb copy of this immuneACCESS table, which keeps in-frame sequences only. Checked studies attribute under half of the gap to unresolved V genes and leave the rest unexplained. V, J and clone size were drawn from that table, and D and trimming were deduced from the DNA. Within this sample are some 450,000 clones, with approximately 88% of them counted one time only. The ten largest clones add up to around 13% of the sample.

The chain is assembled from TRBV4-2 and TRBJ2-5, with the D gene uncertain. The TCR sequence derives from a woman in her fifties or sixties with COVID-19, enrolled during active disease. The sample comprised peripheral blood. The sequenced DNA is TGTGCCAGCAGCCAAGAACTGGCGGTTAGACAAGAGACCCAGTACTTC. Translation gives CASSQELAVRQETQYF.